What follows are 5 T cell receptor beta chains derived from one specimen sequenced in a study of blood T cells in healthy people across ages. Together with a sample-barcoded 5' primer, a J-beta primer mix was included in a second PCR lasting roughly 6 to 12 cycles. TCRdb reanalysed the 5' RACE reads using MiXCR and keeps one entry per CDR3 protein. The sample lists about 1,400,000 distinct CDR3 sequences, approximately 59% occurring once. The sample taken for sequencing was blood. These receptors all come from a man aged 18 to 29 in good health.

V usage is TRBV7-9 and J usage is TRBJ2-5; TRBD2 agrees at 9 bases. Trimming removed 3 bases from V and 1 base from J; junction bases left unmatched: 6. The CDR3 totals 16 residues. Germline CDR1 and CDR2: SEHNR and FQNEAQ (reference sequence). This chain's CDR3 is CASSLGRGGLQETQYF. Written as DNA, the CDR3 is TGTGCCAGCAGCTTGGGGCGGGGGGGCCTCCAAGAGACCCAGTACTTC.

The rearrangement links TRBV21-1 to TRBJ1-4. TRBV21-1 is a recognized pseudogene. CDR3 length: 14 amino acids. The CDR3: CASSGWAGSEKLFF. In DNA form, the CDR3 reads TGTGCCAGCAGCGGGTGGGCCGGAAGTGAAAAACTGTTTTTT.

The chain is built from TRBV6-6 and TRBJ2-1; the D is unclear. The CDR3 runs to 14 residues. V lost 0 bases and J 7 bases, leaving 10 bases between the germline ends. From germline, CDR1 is MNHNY and CDR2 SVGAGI (reference sequence). This CDR3 is CASSYSTQSNEQFF. The CDR3 DNA sequence: TGTGCCAGCAGTTACTCCACCCAATCAAATGAGCAGTTCTTC.

The rearrangement links TRBV27 to TRBJ2-3; 13 nucleotides line up with TRBD2. V gave up 3 bases and J gave up 6 bases; unmatched junction bases: 6. Germline CDR1 and CDR2: MNHEY and SMNVEV (reference sequence). The CDR3 covers 16 residues. Here the CDR3 DNA reads TGTGCCAGCAGTTTCCGACTAGCGGGAGGCCCCGATACGCAGTATTTT. This encodes CASSFRLAGGPDTQYF.

This chain connects TRBV29-1 to TRBJ2-6; tentative D call: TRBD2 (6 bases). V shed 3 bases and J shed 2 bases, with 14 bases lying between them. This CDR3 has 16 amino acids. CDR1 is SQVTM, CDR2 ANQGSEA, per germline. CDR3 amino acids: CSVDGGPRAGANVLTF. In DNA form, the CDR3 reads TGCAGCGTTGACGGGGGTCCTCGGGCTGGGGCCAACGTCCTGACTTTC.